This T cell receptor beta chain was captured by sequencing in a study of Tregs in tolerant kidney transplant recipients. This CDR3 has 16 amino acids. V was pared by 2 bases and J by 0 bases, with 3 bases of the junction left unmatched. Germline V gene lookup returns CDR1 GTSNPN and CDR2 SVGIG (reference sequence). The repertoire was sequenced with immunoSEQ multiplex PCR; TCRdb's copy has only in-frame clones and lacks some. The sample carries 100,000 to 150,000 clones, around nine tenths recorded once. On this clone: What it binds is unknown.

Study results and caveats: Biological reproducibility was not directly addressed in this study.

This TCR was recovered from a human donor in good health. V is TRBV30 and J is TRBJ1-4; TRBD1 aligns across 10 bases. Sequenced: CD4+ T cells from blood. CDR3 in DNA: TGTGCCTGGAGTAGGGACAGGGGCCCAACTAATGAAAAACTGTTTTTT. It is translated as CAWSRDRGPTNEKLFF.